This TCR beta chain emerged from a study of T cell changes during pregnancy in multiple sclerosis. CDR1 is KGHSH and CDR2 is LQKENI in the germline V gene. The CDR3 runs 15 residues. V was clipped by 2 bases and J by 7 bases, with 12 bases between them. Produced via immunoSEQ multiplex PCR; TCRdb's table is partial and in-frame only. The repertoire consists of 90,000 or so clones, with roughly 90% occurring once and the leading ten covering around 1%. The TCR comes from a female donor with multiple sclerosis, enrolled in a pregnancy study. The source material was peripheral blood, sampled before pregnancy. This chain connects TRBV18 to TRBJ1-6; D is unresolved. CDR3 coding DNA: TGTGCCAGCTCACCAAGAGACTTGGCAAATTCACCCCTCCACTTT. Its translation is CASSPRDLANSPLHF.